This TCR beta chain was obtained from a study of blood T cell repertoires in COVID-19. Overall study: Donors in the United States, Italy and Spain gave samples during acute or convalescent COVID-19. T cells, B-cell-depleted T cells, or PBMCs provided the cDNA or gDNA that served as material.

Germline-derived CDR1 and CDR2 are SGHRS and YFSETQ. This CDR3 has 16 amino acids. With V trimmed by 5 bases and J by 3 bases, 13 bases remained unmatched. In the authors' methods: Reference gene primers were amplified, and this amplification served to estimate nucleated cell counts. Generated by immunoSEQ multiplex PCR, the TCRdb table keeps only in-frame clones and is missing some. The DNA was the basis for D and trimming; V, J and clone size are from that table. The sample yields tens of thousands of clones, 76% seen once. The sequencing sample was made of peripheral blood. The origin of this receptor is a man between 65 and 79 years old with acute or convalescent COVID-19. The chain is built from TRBV5-1 and TRBJ2-7, with 8 nucleotides matching TRBD1. In DNA, the CDR3 is TGCGCCAGCAGTCAACCGTTGGGACAGGCGCTCTACGAGCAGTACTTC. Translating it yields CASSQPLGQALYEQYF. Supplemented by reference TRBV5-1 and TRBJ2-7, the full variable domain reads KAGVTQTPRYLIKTRGQQVTLSCSPISGHRSVSWYQQTPGQGLQFLFEYFSETQRNKGNFPGRFSGRQFSNSRSEMNVSTLELGDSALYLCASSQPLGQALYEQYFGPGTRLTVT.